This T cell receptor (beta chain) came from a study of blood T cells in healthy people across ages. Study-level findings and limits: TCR beta diversity per million T cells fell roughly linearly with age.

The use of a sample-barcoded 5' primer and a J-beta primer mix characterized a second PCR of about 7 to 12 cycles. The template-switch adaptor was a 5' adaptor with 12 random nucleotides. It tagged each cDNA molecule. Sequencing of every sample gave 2.5 million or more CDR3-containing paired-end reads. MiXCR was run by TCRdb on the 5' RACE reads, yielding one entry per CDR3 protein. The data show about 730,000 distinct CDR3 sequences, around 46% seen once. This clonotype has more than one count but fewer than ten. Its antigen is still unknown. The CDR3 extends over 18 amino acids. The junction had 11 bases not matched to a gene; V was cut back by 3 bases and J by 0 bases. CDR1 and CDR2 from the germline V gene are DFQATT and SNEGSKA (reference sequence).

This clonotype was sampled from a woman aged 55-69 years in good health. Input material: blood. The chain couples TRBV20-1 to TRBJ2-7; 13 bases are shared with TRBD2. This CDR3 is CSARGDPRTSGSSYEQYF. The DNA of the CDR3 is TGCAGTGCTAGGGGGGACCCAAGGACTAGCGGGAGCTCCTACGAGCAGTACTTC.